This TCR beta chain derives from a study of T cell responses to AZD1222 COVID-19 vaccine. Overall study results and limits: Every sample of the repertoires postdated the peak T cell response.

In regard to this clone: What it binds is not known.

Using immunoSEQ multiplex PCR, the repertoire was profiled, and TCRdb retains in-frame clones only, with some absent. The table includes about 120,000 clones, more than 85% detected once. Per the germline V gene, CDR1 is SGDLS and CDR2 is YYNGEE. The CDR3 contains 17 residues. Losses at the gene ends were 3 bases for V and 0 bases for J; bases not matched to a gene: 9. The origin of this receptor is an adult in good health. V and J are TRBV9 and TRBJ1-3; TRBD1 matches 7 bases. Sequences were derived from peripheral blood, sampled on day 0 of AZD1222 vaccination. The CDR3 loop is CASSGYRGKISGNTIYF. CDR3 DNA: TGTGCCAGCAGCGGGTACAGGGGCAAGATCTCTGGAAACACCATATATTTT.